These T cell receptor beta chains were read from a single sample in a study of T cell responses to AZD1222 COVID-19 vaccine. Sequencing was performed with immunoSEQ multiplex PCR; in TCRdb, only in-frame clones are kept and a portion is missing. This sample has fewer than 110,000 clones, with 87% found just once. This material consisted of peripheral blood, taken on day 0 of AZD1222 vaccination. These receptors all come from an adult in good health. Each CDR3 is given with its conserved first and last residue. A D gene is named only where the DNA matches it firmly. Expanded clones get a size class; other rows say once, few or many, or leave the size out.

abundance	j_gene	v_gene	d_gene	CDR3aa	CDR3nt
-	TRBJ2-5	TRBV19	-	CASRDSGLGHPRETQYF	TGTGCCAGTAGAGACTCGGGGCTGGGACACCCCAGGGAGACCCAGTACTTC
once	TRBJ2-1	TRBV20-1	-	CSAGPPSEQFF	TGCAGTGCTGGACCTCCTAGTGAGCAGTTCTTC
-	TRBJ1-2	TRBV9	-	CASSPSPSYGYTF	TGTGCCAGCAGCCCTAGCCCCAGCTATGGCTACACCTTC
-	TRBJ2-5	TRBV27	TRBD1	CASRQGAGETQYF	TGTGCCAGCAGGCAGGGGGCGGGTGAGACCCAGTACTTC
-	TRBJ2-5	TRBV6-6	-	CASSYSRRVKTQYF	TGTGCCAGCAGTTACTCGAGAAGGGTTAAGACCCAGTACTTC
-	TRBJ2-7	TRBV10-3	TRBD2	CAISGTSGVSYEQYF	TGTGCCATCAGTGGGACTAGCGGGGTTTCCTACGAGCAGTACTTC
-	TRBJ2-3	TRBV7-9	TRBD2	CASSSRTSGGGTDTQYF	TGTGCCAGCAGCTCCCGGACTAGCGGGGGGGGTACAGATACGCAGTATTTT
-	TRBJ1-6	TRBV5-5	TRBD1	CASSHTPGQGYSPLHF	TGTGCCAGCAGCCATACACCGGGACAGGGGTATTCACCCCTCCACTTT
-	TRBJ1-1	TRBV3-1/TRBV3-2	TRBD1	CASSQEGGQGGAFF	TGTGCCAGCAGCCAAGAAGGAGGACAGGGAGGAGCTTTCTTT
-	TRBJ2-3	TRBV21-1	-	CASSKVSPWASGGVTDTQYF	TGTGCCAGCAGCAAAGTTTCCCCTTGGGCTAGCGGGGGGGTAACAGATACGCAGTATTTT
-	TRBJ2-3	TRBV6-4	TRBD2	CASSDSMSGGAGADTQYF	TGTGCCAGCAGTGACTCGATGAGCGGGGGGGCCGGCGCAGATACGCAGTATTTT
-	TRBJ1-4	TRBV4-1	-	CASSPLRPGWEKLFF	TGCGCCAGCAGCCCTCTCCGGCCAGGTTGGGAAAAACTGTTTTTT
-	TRBJ1-1	TRBV5-5	-	CASSLLSEGTEAFF	TGTGCCAGCAGCTTGTTAAGTGAGGGGACTGAAGCTTTCTTT
-	TRBJ1-3	TRBV18	TRBD1	CASSLTGVSGNTIYF	TGTGCCAGCTCGCTGACAGGGGTCTCTGGAAACACCATATATTTT
-	TRBJ1-2	TRBV5-6	-	CASSFPGQPYYGYTF	TGTGCCAGCAGCTTCCCCGGACAGCCTTACTATGGCTACACCTTC
-	TRBJ1-2	TRBV29-1	TRBD1	CSVRTGMYGYTF	TGCAGCGTTCGGACAGGGATGTATGGCTACACCTTC
-	TRBJ2-5	TRBV3-1/TRBV3-2	-	CASSQDLRGSQETQYF	TGTGCCAGCAGCCAAGATCTCCGGGGCTCTCAAGAGACCCAGTACTTC
-	TRBJ2-2	TRBV28	TRBD1	CASRGDRGRTGELFF	TGTGCCAGCAGAGGGGACAGGGGGCGAACCGGGGAGCTGTTTTTT
-	TRBJ2-1	TRBV19	-	CASSIRAGVYNEQFF	TGTGCCAGTAGTATAAGGGCAGGGGTCTACAATGAGCAGTTCTTC
-	TRBJ2-5	TRBV27	TRBD1	CASSPPGQGRSQYF	TGTGCCAGCAGTCCCCCGGGACAGGGAAGGTCCCAGTACTTC
-	TRBJ2-4	TRBV2	-	CASSETPLALSTGDIQYF	TGTGCCAGCAGTGAGACTCCGCTCGCCCTCTCTACTGGAGACATTCAGTACTTC
-	TRBJ1-2	TRBV24-1	-	CATSDVNKDYGYTF	TGTGCCACCAGTGATGTTAACAAAGACTATGGCTACACCTTC
-	TRBJ1-2	TRBV19	-	CATRSEGLGDGYTF	TGTGCCACCCGAAGTGAGGGATTGGGGGATGGCTACACCTTC
-	TRBJ2-1	TRBV6-7	-	CASSYELARNNEQFF	TGTGCCAGCAGTTACGAACTAGCAAGGAACAATGAGCAGTTCTTC
-	TRBJ1-5	TRBV6-5	-	CASSRLREAQPQHF	TGTGCCAGCAGTCGTCTCAGGGAGGCCCAGCCCCAGCATTTT
-	TRBJ2-1	TRBV19	-	CASSPKGPWRLNEQFF	TGTGCCAGTAGCCCGAAGGGCCCCTGGCGGCTCAATGAGCAGTTCTTC
-	TRBJ1-6	TRBV30	TRBD1	CAWTGQGNSPLHF	TGTGCCTGGACGGGACAGGGAAATTCACCCCTCCACTTT
-	TRBJ1-5	TRBV6-6	-	CASSYRQSNQPQHF	TGTGCCAGCAGTTACAGACAGAGCAATCAGCCCCAGCATTTT
-	TRBJ2-1	TRBV9	TRBD1	CASSATGVKGNEQFF	TGTGCCAGCAGCGCTACAGGGGTAAAGGGGAATGAGCAGTTCTTC
-	TRBJ1-2	TRBV4-2	TRBD1	CASSQETTGVYGYTF	TGTGCCAGCAGCCAAGAGACAACAGGGGTTTATGGCTACACCTTC
-	TRBJ1-1	TRBV7-9	TRBD1	CAARDSLNTEAFF	TGTGCCGCGCGGGACAGCCTGAACACTGAAGCTTTCTTT
-	TRBJ2-3	TRBV25-1	TRBD2	CASSEYPLLAGITDTQYF	TGTGCCAGCAGTGAATATCCTCTACTAGCGGGGATCACAGATACGCAGTATTTT
-	TRBJ1-1	TRBV15	TRBD1	CATSSKTGSTEAFF	TGTGCCACCAGCTCAAAGACAGGGTCCACTGAAGCTTTCTTT
-	TRBJ2-7	TRBV18	-	CASSRDRYEQYF	TGTGCCAGCTCACGGGACCGCTACGAGCAGTACTTC
-	TRBJ2-1	TRBV4-3	-	CASSQRNGGKGKFF	TGCGCCAGCAGCCAAAGAAATGGGGGGAAGGGGAAGTTCTTC
-	TRBJ2-1	TRBV27	TRBD1	CASSLSPDRVRFF	TGTGCCAGCAGTTTAAGCCCCGACAGGGTTCGGTTCTTC
-	TRBJ2-5	TRBV4-1	TRBD2	CASSQVLSSGGDSRETQYF	TGCGCCAGCAGCCAAGTTCTTTCCAGCGGGGGAGACTCTCGGGAGACCCAGTACTTC
-	TRBJ1-5	TRBV4-3	-	CASSRYREEGNQPQHF	TGCGCCAGCAGCCGGTACAGGGAGGAGGGCAATCAGCCCCAGCATTTT
-	TRBJ2-6	TRBV6-6	TRBD1	CASSTGGDGANVLTF	TGTGCCAGCAGCACAGGGGGCGATGGGGCCAACGTCCTGACTTTC
-	TRBJ2-3	TRBV4-3	-	CASSQDTPDTQYF	TGCGCCAGCAGCCAAGATACGCCGGATACGCAGTATTTT
-	TRBJ2-7	TRBV6-5	TRBD2	CASSYAPSGSYEQYF	TGTGCCAGCAGTTACGCACCTAGCGGGAGTTACGAGCAGTACTTC
-	TRBJ2-5	TRBV7-2	-	CASSFRGPGETQYF	TGTGCCAGCAGCTTTCGGGGGCCGGGAGAGACCCAGTACTTC
-	TRBJ1-1	TRBV7-2	-	CASSTSGNTEAFF	TGTGCCAGCAGCACAAGTGGGAACACTGAAGCTTTCTTT
-	TRBJ2-2	TRBV21-1	-	CASSWTGYTGELFF	TGTGCCAGCTCTTGGACGGGATACACCGGGGAGCTGTTTTTT
-	TRBJ1-2	TRBV5-1	-	CASSLAGRSGYTF	TGCGCCAGCAGCTTGGCGGGGAGATCTGGCTACACCTTC
-	TRBJ2-7	TRBV7-9	TRBD1	CASSFGTGGYEQYF	TGTGCCAGCAGCTTCGGGACAGGAGGCTACGAGCAGTACTTC
-	TRBJ2-2	TRBV5-1	-	CASSLTTGELFF	TGCGCCAGCAGCTTGACCACCGGGGAGCTGTTTTTT
-	TRBJ2-7	TRBV4-3	TRBD1	CASSQDRGLYEQYF	TGCGCCAGCAGCCAAGACAGGGGGCTCTACGAGCAGTACTTC